This T cell receptor (beta chain) was obtained from a study of blood T cell repertoires in COVID-19. Overall study: T cells, B-cell-depleted T cells, or PBMCs provided the cDNA or gDNA that served as material.

Generated by immunoSEQ multiplex PCR, the TCRdb table keeps only in-frame clones and is missing some. In the table there are some 200,000 clones, roughly 86% of which are singletons. This CDR3 is 16 amino acids long. CDR1 and CDR2 (germline): SGHRS, YFSETQ. V shed 4 bases, J shed 5 bases, and the junction held 6 bases outside the gene matches. A single count supports this clone. This chain connects TRBV5-1 to TRBJ2-3; the match to TRBD2 covers 14 bases. Sequenced input: PBMCs or T cells enriched from blood (not recorded which). This receptor was obtained from a man younger than 30 with acute COVID-19. CDR3 in amino acids: CASSRLAGGEGDTQYF. As DNA, the CDR3 is TGCGCCAGCAGCCGACTAGCGGGAGGGGAGGGAGATACGCAGTATTTT.